One and the same sample provided the 12 T cell receptor beta chains below, sequenced in a study of blood T cells in healthy people across ages. Next came a second PCR, run for about 6 to 12 cycles, which used a sample-barcoded 5' primer along with a J-beta primer mix. TCRdb recomputed calls from the 5' RACE reads with MiXCR, one row per CDR3 protein. The data hold approximately 900,000 distinct CDR3 sequences, with just under 30% observed a single time. The sample was also reused in another study, on T cells of mothers and their children.

Sample: blood. All receptors come from a woman aged 40 to 50 in good health.

J is TRBJ2-3 and V is TRBV3-1; TRBD2 agrees at 14 bases. The V segment lost 4 bases and the J segment 2 bases; nucleotides outside the gene matches: 8. CDR1 and CDR2 (germline): LGHDT, YNNKEL (reference sequence). This CDR3 has 18 amino acids. The CDR3 DNA reads TGTGCCAGCAGCCTCGGACTAGCGGGGGGCCTACCCACAGATACGCAGTATTTT. The encoded protein is CASSLGLAGGLPTDTQYF.

The table lists this clonotype with many counts. The chain combines TRBV7-9 with TRBJ2-7; no firm D call. The CDR3 consists of 11 residues. The V end lost 11 bases, the J end lost 2 bases, and 10 bases lay between the germline ends. Germline lookup yields CDR1 SEHNR and CDR2 FQNEAQ (reference sequence). The CDR3 loop reads CAVTGTYEQYF. The CDR3 bases are TGTGCCGTCACCGGCACCTACGAGCAGTACTTC.

This clonotype was found many times. V usage is TRBV7-2 and J usage is TRBJ2-7, with TRBD1 identical over 8 bases. This CDR3 region has 15 residues. The germline CDR1 and CDR2 sequences are SGHTA and FQGNSA. Trimming cost V 4 bases and J 0 bases; bases outside gene matches: 5. CDR3 amino acids: CASSSGQVSSYEQYF. DNA for the CDR3: TGTGCCAGCAGCTCGGGACAGGTTTCCTCCTACGAGCAGTACTTC.

The chain carries TRBV12-3 or TRBV12-4 and TRBJ2-1; D unclear. This CDR3 spans 12 amino acids. Trimming stripped 2 bases from V and 7 bases from J, with 6 bases between. Written as DNA, the CDR3 is TGTGCCAGCAGTTTATTGCAAAATGAGCAGTTCTTC. Its protein is CASSLLQNEQFF.

V is TRBV29-1 and J is TRBJ2-1; 10 bases match TRBD2. Trimming took 2 bases from V and 7 from J; bases not matched to a gene: 14. Germline V lookup: CDR1 SQVTM, CDR2 ANQGSEA. There are 17 residues in the CDR3. As DNA, the CDR3 is TGCAGCGTTGAAATGTCTAGCGGGGGCCGATCGCGGAATGAGCAGTTCTTC. Translated, it gives CSVEMSSGGRSRNEQFF.

In this sample, this clonotype turned up many times. The chain is built from TRBV6-1 and TRBJ2-7; the D is unclear. There are 13 residues in the CDR3. Germline assignment: CDR1 MNHNS and CDR2 SASEGT. V shed 6 bases and J shed 3 bases, with 12 bases lying between them. In DNA form, the CDR3 reads TGTGCCAGCAGGGAGTATGTGGGCTACGAGCAGTACTTC. It is translated as CASREYVGYEQYF.

The table lists this clonotype with a few counts. The junction differs from germline at one of its ends, possibly a read error. This rearrangement joins TRBV3-1 to TRBJ1-1, with D uncertain. Germline V gives CDR1 LGHDT, CDR2 YNNKEL (reference sequence). CDR3 size: 14 residues. CDR3 sequence (DNA): TGCGCCAGCAGCCAGGTGGGCCAAAACACTGAAGCTTTCTTT. Translating it yields CASSQVGQNTEAFF.

The chain is built from TRBV5-1 and TRBJ1-1; D gene ambiguous. Germline V gene sequence: CDR1 SGHRS, CDR2 YFSETQ. Trimming stripped 0 bases from V and 0 bases from J, with 12 bases between. The length of the CDR3 is 16 residues. CDR3 sequence reads: CASSLAGVIMNTEAFF. CDR3 in DNA: TGCGCCAGCAGCTTGGCTGGGGTCATCATGAACACTGAAGCTTTCTTT.

This clonotype was recorded once. The CDR3 region is CASSGSGLAGPQTQYF. The DNA for the CDR3 is TGTGCCAGCAGTGGATCTGGGCTAGCGGGCCCTCAGACCCAGTACTTC. This chain links TRBV2 with TRBJ2-5; TRBD2 matches 8 bases. CDR3 size: 16 residues. Unmatched junction bases numbered 13, after V lost 4 bases and J lost 6 bases. Germline values: CDR1 SNHLY, CDR2 FYNNEI.

As concerns this clonotype: This clone may be a read error of a much larger clone one base away. The gene calls are TRBV4-1 and TRBJ2-7; a possible D gene is TRBD2 (5 bases). The CDR3 is 16 amino acids. V was clipped by 4 bases and J by 2 bases, with 18 bases between them. CDR1 MGHRA and CDR2 YSYEKL come from the germline V gene. The CDR3 reads CASSRPLIRGTYEQYF. The CDR3 DNA reads TGCGCCAGCAGCCGACCCTTGATCCGGGGTACCTACGAGCAGTACTTC.

Details on this clonotype: A much larger clone lies a single base off, so this may be a read error. The chain has TRBV2 and TRBJ2-1; TRBD1 matches 8 bases. Trimming at V came to 6 bases and at J to 0 bases, leaving 4 bases not matched to a gene. CDR3 length: 15 amino acids. Germline V gene sequence: CDR1 SNHLY, CDR2 FYNNEI. The CDR3 is CASRADRGSYNEQFF. CDR3 nucleotides: TGTGCCAGCAGGGCCGACAGGGGCTCCTACAATGAGCAGTTCTTC.

This chain uses TRBV19 with TRBJ1-3; D is unclear. The CDR3 loop spans 14 amino acids. Germline CDR1 is LNHDA and CDR2 is SQIVND (reference sequence). V was trimmed by 5 bases and J by 3 bases, leaving 11 bases between them. This CDR3 is CASSLRNLGNTIYF. Here the CDR3 DNA reads TGTGCCAGTAGTTTAAGGAACCTTGGAAACACCATATATTTT.